A single T cell receptor beta chain is shown here with its context. V lost 5 bases and J lost 7, with 14 bases in between. The germline V gene encodes CDR1 SGHTA and CDR2 FQGNSA. The CDR3 is 14 residues long. Per the authors' pipeline: Amplification of reference gene primers provided the estimated nucleated cell counts. Sequencing used immunoSEQ multiplex PCR; TCRdb keeps in-frame clones, though not all of them. That table is the source of V, J and clone size, and D and trimming were worked out from the DNA. The data hold under 500,000 clones, with 87% observed a single time. The sample comes from a study of blood T cell repertoires in COVID-19. At the level of the study: From the United States, Italy and Spain came samples of acute and convalescent COVID-19. The analysed material was cDNA or gDNA that came from T cells, B-cell-depleted T cells, or PBMCs.

Donors were grouped by their self-reported clinical history. This TCR came from a woman between 18 and 29 years old with acute COVID-19. Sequenced input: PBMCs or T cells enriched from blood (not recorded which). The genes are TRBV7-2 and TRBJ1-4; tentatively, D is TRBD1 (5 bases). The CDR3, as DNA: TGTGCCAGCAGCCGGGAGGGGCGCGCTGAAAAACTGTTTTTT. This sequence encodes CASSREGRAEKLFF.